This T cell receptor (beta chain) comes out of a study of Graves' ophthalmopathy and Graves' hyperthyroidism. Study outcomes and limitations: Sensitivity of about 90% and specificity of less than 82% were achieved when a 13-signature model separated ophthalmopathy from stable hyperthyroidism.

This CDR3 region has 16 residues. Germline CDR1 is MDHEN and CDR2 is SYDVKM. Deletions cut 3 bases from V and 4 bases from J, with 13 bases between. For repertoire sequencing, the TCR beta CDR3 regions were amplified from RNA transcripts. In the first round, RT-PCR was carried out with HTBI primers, and a multiplex PCR formed the second round. TCRdb reprocessed the multiplex PCR reads with MiXCR, giving one entry per CDR3 protein. Of about 400,000 distinct CDR3 sequences in the sample, around 17% were seen once. This clonotype showed up many times. The antigen remains undetermined. CAS ≥3, NOSPECS ≥4, moderate-to-severe activity and duration under 3 months marked donors with ophthalmopathy. The source of the PBMCs was 10 ml of fresh peripheral blood.

Sample: peripheral blood. This receptor was identified in a woman younger than 35 with Graves' ophthalmopathy. V gene TRBV28 combines with J gene TRBJ1-6, with a tentative D call TRBD1 (5 bases). This CDR3 reads CASSFFQGSYNSPLHF. Written as DNA, the CDR3 is TGTGCCAGCAGTTTTTTTCAGGGCTCTTATAATTCACCCCTCCACTTT.